Below are 8 T cell receptor beta chains sequenced from a single sample in a study of T-cell reconstitution after alpha-beta-depleted transplantation in children. A library of TCRbeta sequences, prepared with unique molecular identifiers, was generated. TCRdb analysed the PCR reads with MiXCR anew, one entry per CDR3 protein. The table lists 150,000 to 200,000 distinct CDR3 sequences, 11% of them singletons, with about 12% in the top ten. The input for sequencing was PBMCs, taken before TCRalphabeta/CD19-depleted stem cell transplant. Every receptor here comes from a boy aged 2 to 10 with acute myeloid leukemia, due to receive a stem cell transplant.

The table lists this clonotype with many counts. The rearrangement uses TRBV20-1 and TRBJ1-1, with no clear D. The CDR3 length is 15 residues. Per the germline V gene, CDR1 is DFQATT and CDR2 is SNEGSKA (reference sequence). V was pared by 0 bases and J by 0 bases, with 11 bases between. The CDR3 DNA is TGCAGTGCTAGAGATCTAGCAGGTATGAACACTGAAGCTTTCTTT. It translates to CSARDLAGMNTEAFF.

This clonotype was seen ten or more times. The chain uses TRBV2 and TRBJ1-5; D not certain. Trimming took 1 base from V and 11 from J, leaving 15 bases between them. The germline gives CDR1 SNHLY, CDR2 FYNNEI. The CDR3 sequence is 14 residues long. The CDR3 here is CASSEGPGVGTQHF. In DNA, the CDR3 is TGTGCCAGCAGTGAAGGGCCGGGTGTGGGCACCCAGCATTTT.

This clonotype was observed many times. The chain is built from TRBV4-1 and TRBJ2-7; a possible D gene is TRBD2 (5 bases). This CDR3 region has 15 residues. CDR1 is MGHRA, CDR2 YSYEKL, per germline. V dropped 4 bases and J dropped 6 bases, with 19 bases sitting between them. CDR3 sequence: CASSLTGDYGREQYF. The DNA for the CDR3 is TGCGCCAGCAGCCTTACCGGCGACTACGGGCGCGAGCAGTACTTC.

This clonotype was seen at least ten times. V usage is TRBV5-1 and J usage is TRBJ1-2; D gene ambiguous. CDR3 length equals 14 residues. The V gene lost 1 base and the J gene lost 6 bases, with 13 bases spanning the gap. From germline, CDR1 is SGHRS and CDR2 YFSETQ. The CDR3 DNA sequence: TGCGCCAGCAGCTTGATCCAAGGAACCGATGGCTACACCTTC. Translating gives CASSLIQGTDGYTF.

This clonotype was found many times. The V call is TRBV6-5, the J call TRBJ2-1; 8 bases agree with TRBD2. J gave up 6 bases and V 2 bases, and 6 bases lay outside the gene matches. This CDR3 has 15 amino acids. Germline CDR1 and CDR2: MNHEY and SVGAGI. The CDR3, as DNA: TGTGCCAGCAGTTACGGACTAGCTACCTCCAATGAGCAGTTCTTC. The encoded protein is CASSYGLATSNEQFF.

The rearrangement links TRBV2 to TRBJ2-2; D is perhaps TRBD1 (6 bases). Germline CDR1 is SNHLY and CDR2 is FYNNEI. Trimming pared 2 bases from V and 1 base from J, leaving 14 bases between. The CDR3 is made up of 17 amino acids. The CDR3 loop reads CASSERWGQLNTGELFF. The DNA for the CDR3 is TGTGCCAGCAGTGAAAGATGGGGACAACTGAACACCGGGGAGCTGTTTTTT.

This clonotype was seen at least ten times. The V gene is TRBV15, the J gene TRBJ2-3, with 8 bases matching TRBD2. The CDR3 runs 15 residues. V dropped 5 bases and J dropped 6; count of bases not matched to a gene: 10. The germline V gene encodes CDR1 LNHNV and CDR2 YYDKDF (reference sequence). CDR3 coding DNA: TGTGCCACCAGCGCGACAGCGGGGGAATTGGATACGCAGTATTTT. It translates to CATSATAGELDTQYF.

The chain uses TRBV3-1 and TRBJ2-7; tentatively, D is TRBD2 (6 bases). The V and J ends lost 8 bases and 2 bases respectively, with 19 bases between them. Germline assignment: CDR1 LGHDT and CDR2 YNNKEL (reference sequence). The CDR3 is 15 amino acids. CDR3 coding DNA: TGTGCCAGCTCCCTAGGCCTATCGGGAGCCTACGAGCAGTACTTC. Its translation: CASSLGLSGAYEQYF.